The present entry profiles one T cell receptor beta chain with its context. Its antigen is undetermined. These data belong to a study of cytomegalovirus exposure and HLA in healthy donors. Study details: Within an early data release were 65 million to 90 million unique TCRs drawn from HLA-typed donors.

This CDR3 has 14 residues. CDR1 and CDR2 (germline): LNHNV, YYDKDF (reference sequence). V lost 5 bases, J lost 7 bases, and 15 bases lay in between. General study points: Later, TCR association rates were found to vary by HLA locus, highest for DRB1 and lowest for HLA-C.

Amplification used 60 Vbeta primers and 13 Jbeta primers. In the original workflow: Later analysis identified tens of millions of unique TCR beta chains, 9 million to 12 million shared. The protocol was immunoSEQ multiplex PCR, while the TCRdb copy is restricted to in-frame clones and leaves out a portion. That table supplies the V and J calls and clone size; D and trimming were determined from the DNA. In the table there are 95,000 to 150,000 clones, roughly a tenth of which are singletons. The chain uses TRBV15 and TRBJ2-1; D is unclear. Sequenced sample: PBMCs. The receptor's source is a woman younger than 30 in good health and CMV-seropositive. The DNA for the CDR3 is TGTGCCACCAGCTTGGCCCAGTTCGATAATGAGCAGTTCTTC. It encodes CATSLAQFDNEQFF.